This T cell receptor beta chain was found in a study of shared clonotypes between healthy human individuals. Study in general: The cohort had two women and a few men, ages 18 to 49. Study results and limitations: Represented genetic and exposure-history diversity was restricted by having few donors.

The germline V gene encodes CDR1 MGHRA and CDR2 YSYEKL. The CDR3 runs to 14 residues. V lost 6 bases and J lost 1, with 11 bases in between. As regards this clone: Its matching antigen is unknown. Other DNA sequences in this specimen translate into the identical CDR3.

The test was conducted at deep level. Repertoires were generated with immunoSEQ multiplex PCR, while TCRdb's copy carries only in-frame clones and drops some. This table has 2 million to 3 million clones, over 85% appearing once. The chain has TRBV4-1 and TRBJ2-3; maybe TRBD2 (5 bases). The TCR sequence derives from a man aged 18 to 29 in good health. Some clones in this sample may be carry-over from other donors' samples. Sequencing was performed on naive CD4+ T cells from PBMCs. Regarding subset: CD45RA+ positively selected. CDR3 nucleotide sequence: TGCGCCAGCAGGCTAGCTGGAGGCACAGATACGCAGTATTTT. It yields the protein CASRLAGGTDTQYF.